This entry lists 7 T cell receptor beta chains sequenced from one sample in a study of beta chain features in type 1 diabetes. Expressed TCRB transcripts got sequenced, as all isolated RNA was reverse transcribed. The method was immunoSEQ multiplex PCR; TCRdb's version includes in-frame clones alone and lacks a portion of them. The sample gives almost 250,000 clones, 13% to 15% of which show up once; 0.026% is in the top ten. The sequencing input was naive CD4+ T cells from blood. Receptors originate from a woman aged 40-49 years in good health.

The chain couples TRBV5-1 to TRBJ2-3; TRBD2 agrees at 8 bases. This CDR3 has 14 residues. Germline lookup yields CDR1 SGHRS and CDR2 YFSETQ. The V segment lost 0 bases and the J segment 4 bases; nucleotides outside the gene matches: 1. The CDR3 reads CASSLAGGADTQYF. The DNA for the CDR3 is TGCGCCAGCAGCTTGGCCGGGGGGGCAGATACGCAGTATTTT.

The genes are TRBV13 and TRBJ2-5, with TRBD1 as a possible D gene (7 bases). Germline V gene data show CDR1 as PRHDT and CDR2 as FYEKMQ (reference sequence). The V end lost 5 bases, the J end lost 7 bases, and 17 bases lay between the germline ends. CDR3 length: 14 amino acids. CDR3 region: CASSAQGRGATQYF. CDR3 in DNA: TGTGCCAGCAGCGCACAGGGGCGGGGTGCGACCCAGTACTTC.

This clone was detected only once. The V gene is TRBV5-6, the J gene TRBJ2-7; TRBD2 matches at 8 bases. Trimming cost V 4 bases and J 0 bases; bases outside gene matches: 9. Germline loops: CDR1 SGHDT, CDR2 YYEEEE. The CDR3 spans 16 residues. The CDR3 coding sequence is TGTGCCAGCAGCCCCAACGGGGGGGGGCTCTCCTACGAGCAGTACTTC. Translation gives CASSPNGGGLSYEQYF.

This sequence joins TRBV27 and TRBJ2-7; 7 bases match TRBD2. Germline values: CDR1 MNHEY, CDR2 SMNVEV (reference sequence). This CDR3 has 12 residues. The junction had 4 bases not matched to a gene; V was cut back by 6 bases and J by 5 bases. The CDR3, as DNA: TGTGCCAGCAGCCCCAGCGGGGACGAGCAGTACTTC. Its protein product is CASSPSGDEQYF.

V is TRBV5-4 and J is TRBJ2-2; D is perhaps TRBD2 (6 bases). This CDR3 is 17 amino acids long. V was cut by 0 bases and J by 0 bases, with 12 bases left in between. The germline CDR1 and CDR2 sequences are SGHNT and YYREEE (reference sequence). Here the CDR3 DNA reads TGTGCCAGCAGCTTGGCGCTAGCGCGCGCGAACACCGGGGAGCTGTTTTTT. This translates into CASSLALARANTGELFF.

As to this clone: A junction boundary mismatches the germline segment, possibly from a read error. The sample holds other DNA sequences that translate to the same CDR3. The chain is built from TRBV18 and TRBJ1-1; unclear D gene. Germline CDR1 and CDR2: KGHSH and LQKENI. The CDR3 consists of 13 residues. The CDR3: CASSPHRDTEAFF. The CDR3 coding sequence is TGTGCCAGCTCCCCACATAGAGACACTGAAGCTTTCTTT. The variable domain in full, with the rest retrieved from reference TRBV18 and TRBJ1-1, is NAGVMQNPRHLVRRRGQEARLRCSPMKGHSHVYWYRQLPEEGLKFMVYLQKENIIDESGMPKERFSAEFPKEGPSILRIQQVVRGDSAAYFCASSPHRDTEAFFGQGTRLTVV.

This rearrangement joins TRBV7-2 to TRBJ1-6; 7 bases are a match to TRBD1. Germline V lookup: CDR1 SGHTA, CDR2 FQGNSA. CDR3 size: 16 residues. After removal of 1 base from V and 7 bases from J, the junction contained 7 bases not matched to a gene. CDR3 protein: CASSLGAGTENSPLHF. In DNA, the CDR3 is TGTGCCAGCAGCTTAGGGGCCGGGACAGAGAATTCACCCCTCCACTTT.